The next 10 T cell receptor beta chains were all read from a single sample in a study of OX40 agonist ivuxolimab in advanced cancers. TCRdb keeps only in-frame clones here, not all; method: immunoSEQ multiplex PCR. This sample carries approximately 49,000 clones, 80% to 90% of them seen once, and the ten largest clones take roughly 9.9%. This material consisted of CD4+ or CD8+ T cells sorted from blood, taken in a trial of the OX40 agonist ivuxolimab. The receptors originated from an adult with an advanced solid tumor such as melanoma, head and neck, liver or kidney cancer.

V usage is TRBV11-1 and J usage is TRBJ2-7, with D uncertain. The germline CDR1 and CDR2 sequences are SGHAT and FQDESV (reference sequence). The CDR3 length is 15 residues. Trimming pared 1 base from V and 4 bases from J, leaving 14 bases between. The CDR3 nucleotides are TGTGCCAGCAGCTTAGTGGTGAGTTCCGGTTACGAGCAGTACTTC. Residues: CASSLVVSSGYEQYF.

This sequence joins TRBV18 and TRBJ1-1; D may be TRBD1 (5 bases). This CDR3 has 14 amino acids. The ends were cut back, 2 bases at V and 1 base at J, with 8 bases in the middle. Germline assignment: CDR1 KGHSH and CDR2 LQKENI. The CDR3 loop reads CASSPGGGNTEAFF. The CDR3 nucleotides read TGTGCCAGCTCACCAGGGGGGGGGAACACTGAAGCTTTCTTT.

J is TRBJ2-3 and V is TRBV5-6; D uncertain. This CDR3 spans 14 amino acids. Germline V gene sequence: CDR1 SGHDT, CDR2 YYEEEE. Deletions cut 1 base from V and 1 base from J, with 7 bases between. The DNA for the CDR3 is TGTGCCAGCAGCTTGTATACCGGCACAGATACGCAGTATTTT. Protein: CASSLYTGTDTQYF.

The chain uses TRBV28 and TRBJ2-7; 16 nucleotides line up with TRBD2. V was clipped by 10 bases and J by 7 bases; unmatched bases: 19. The germline V gene has CDR1 MDHEN and CDR2 SYDVKM. This CDR3 has 18 residues. The CDR3 region has the DNA TGTGCCACCTCAGGGGGACCTACGGGACTAGCGGGAGGGAAAGAGCAGTACTTC. Its protein is CATSGGPTGLAGGKEQYF.

The rearrangement uses TRBV5-6 and TRBJ2-6; TRBD2 might be the D (6 bases). The germline V gene encodes CDR1 SGHDT and CDR2 YYEEEE. This CDR3 has 19 residues. V lost 0 bases, J lost 0 bases, and 16 bases lay in between. The CDR3 DNA follows: TGTGCCAGCAGCTTGGCACTCCGGGCGGGATTCTCTGGGGCCAACGTCCTGACTTTC. Its translation: CASSLALRAGFSGANVLTF.

This clone is classed as medium-sized (0.01 to 0.1%). The chain has TRBV5-1 and TRBJ2-2; 8 nucleotides line up with TRBD1. J lost 0 bases, V lost 4 bases, and 5 bases had no gene match. CDR1 and CDR2 from the germline V gene are SGHRS and YFSETQ. This CDR3 contains 16 residues. In nucleotides, the CDR3 is TGCGCCAGCAGCAGGACGACAGGGGCGAACACCGGGGAGCTGTTTTTT. As protein: CASSRTTGANTGELFF.

The chain is built from TRBV19 and TRBJ1-2, with D possibly TRBD1 on 5 matching bases. The germline CDR1 and CDR2 sequences are LNHDA and SQIVND (reference sequence). This CDR3 region has 14 residues. The germline V and J ends were trimmed by 5 bases and 0 bases, with 10 bases remaining between them. The CDR3 spells CASSSRQTNYGYTF. As DNA, the CDR3 is TGTGCCAGTAGTTCCCGACAGACTAACTATGGCTACACCTTC.

The gene calls are TRBV6-5 and TRBJ2-7; D is undetermined. CDR1 is MNHEY and CDR2 is SVGAGI in the germline V gene. The CDR3 totals 12 residues. Trimming removed 5 bases at V and 0 bases at J, with 5 bases between. The CDR3 is CASSATSYEQYF. DNA of the CDR3: TGTGCCAGCAGTGCTACCTCCTACGAGCAGTACTTC.

The chain couples TRBV9 to TRBJ2-5, with TRBD1 identical over 7 bases. The CDR3 is 15 residues long. The V and J ends lost 3 bases and 4 bases, in that order; junction bases with no gene match: 9. Germline V gives CDR1 SGDLS, CDR2 YYNGEE. CDR3 sequence reads: CASSALQGMGETQYF. Here the CDR3 DNA reads TGTGCCAGCAGCGCGTTACAGGGGATGGGAGAGACCCAGTACTTC.

CDR3 protein: CASSPTAGGTYEQYF. As DNA, the CDR3 is TGTGCCAGCAGCCCGACAGCGGGAGGTACCTACGAGCAGTACTTC. V usage is TRBV11-1 and J usage is TRBJ2-7, with 9 bases aligning to TRBD2. V lost 5 bases and J lost 2; bases outside the gene matches: 7. In germline, CDR1 is SGHAT, CDR2 FQDESV (reference sequence). The CDR3 totals 15 residues.